The next 16 T cell receptor beta chains were all read from a single sample in a study of cytomegalovirus exposure and HLA in healthy donors. Vbeta (60) and Jbeta (13) primers were used in the PCR. TCRdb keeps only in-frame clones here, not all; method: immunoSEQ multiplex PCR. This table has approximately 100,000 clones, around 80% appearing once. The sequenced sample was PBMCs. Every receptor here comes from a female donor in good health and CMV-seropositive.

This chain links TRBV5-4 with TRBJ1-1, with D possibly matching TRBD1 (5 bases). The ends were cut back, 0 bases at V and 1 base at J, with 10 bases in the middle. The CDR3 has 15 amino acids. The germline CDR1 and CDR2 sequences are SGHNT and YYREEE (reference sequence). The DNA for the CDR3 is TGTGCCAGCAGCTTGGGACACAGGCAGAACACTGAAGCTTTCTTT. Protein product: CASSLGHRQNTEAFF.

V and J are TRBV6-1 and TRBJ2-2, with a tentative D call TRBD1 (6 bases). The germline V and J ends were trimmed by 9 bases and 2 bases, with 13 bases remaining between them. This CDR3 has 14 residues. Germline V gene lookup returns CDR1 MNHNS and CDR2 SASEGT. The CDR3 loop reads CASTRTDNTGELFF. DNA for the CDR3: TGTGCCAGTACTCGGACAGATAACACCGGGGAGCTGTTTTTT.

The J gene is TRBJ2-6, the V gene TRBV7-6; D is unresolved. CDR1 is SGHVS, CDR2 FNYEAQ, per germline. The CDR3 loop spans 16 amino acids. V was cut by 3 bases and J by 0 bases, with 9 bases left in between. CDR3 coding DNA: TGTGCCAGCAGCTTCAACGGAGTCTCTGGGGCCAACGTCCTGACTTTC. Its translation: CASSFNGVSGANVLTF. Full variable domain (outside the CDR3, taken from reference TRBV7-6 and TRBJ2-6): GAGVSQSPRYKVTKRGQDVALRCDPISGHVSLYWYRQALGQGPEFLTYFNYEAQQDKSGLPNDRFSAERPEGSISTLTIQRTEQRDSAMYRCASSFNGVSGANVLTFGAGSRLTVL.

The rearrangement joins TRBV2 to TRBJ2-1, with D perhaps matching TRBD1 (8 bases). The CDR3 consists of 14 residues. Germline CDR1 and CDR2: SNHLY and FYNNEI. The V end was cut by 10 bases, the J end by 4 bases, with 17 bases between. In nucleotides, the CDR3 is TGTGCCACCTACACAGGGGGAGGGTACAATGAGCAGTTCTTC. Amino acid sequence: CATYTGGGYNEQFF.

The rearrangement uses TRBV7-2 and TRBJ2-1, with 8 bases matching TRBD1. There are 15 residues in the CDR3. With 2 bases clipped from V and 8 bases from J, the junction kept 8 bases outside the gene matches. Germline CDR1 and CDR2: SGHTA and FQGNSA. The CDR3 reads CASSLLAGGKDEQFF. In nucleotides, the CDR3 is TGTGCCAGCAGCTTACTGGCAGGGGGCAAGGATGAGCAGTTCTTC.

As concerns this clone: The junction departs from the called germline gene at one end, perhaps through a read error. The chain uses TRBV6-5 and TRBJ2-6; D might be TRBD1 (5 bases). This CDR3 contains 14 residues. Germline V gene lookup returns CDR1 MNHEY and CDR2 SVGAGI. CDR3: CASSSPAGANGLTF. As DNA, the CDR3 is TGTGCCAGCAGTTCGCCAGCTGGGGCCAACGGCCTGACTTTC.

The chain recombines TRBV5-5 with TRBJ1-6; the match to TRBD1 covers 7 bases. There are 16 residues in the CDR3. The germline CDR1 and CDR2 sequences are SGHKS and YYEKEE (reference sequence). V dropped 6 bases and J dropped 8; count of bases not matched to a gene: 14. This CDR3 is CASTLGGPGGYSPLHF. In DNA, the CDR3 is TGTGCCAGCACCCTCGGAGGTCCAGGGGGATATTCACCCCTCCACTTT.

CDR3 DNA sequence: TGTGCCAGTATCTTAGACGGGGGGAGGATGAACACTGAAGCTTTCTTT. Its protein product is CASILDGGRMNTEAFF. The chain combines TRBV19 with TRBJ1-1; maybe TRBD1 (5 bases). Per the germline V gene, CDR1 is LNHDA and CDR2 is SQIVND (reference sequence). The ends were cut back, 7 bases at V and 0 bases at J, with 18 bases in the middle. The CDR3 loop spans 16 amino acids.

The chain combines TRBV29-1 with TRBJ2-7, with D perhaps matching TRBD2 (6 bases). This CDR3 is built from 15 residues. Germline loops: CDR1 SQVTM, CDR2 ANQGSEA. Trimming took 4 bases from V and 3 from J, leaving 19 bases between them. The CDR3 nucleotides read TGCAGCGTTGGAAGACTAGTAGGTTCTGTCTACGAGCAGTACTTC. Translated: CSVGRLVGSVYEQYF.

The gene calls are TRBV30 and TRBJ2-1; 9 positions agree with TRBD2. V lost 2 bases and J lost 8; bases outside the gene matches: 7. CDR3 length equals 14 residues. Per the germline V gene, CDR1 is GTSNPN and CDR2 is SVGIG (reference sequence). CDR3 in DNA: TGTGCCTGGAGTTTGGCTAGCGGGAATCATGAGCAGTTCTTC. This translates into CAWSLASGNHEQFF.

The table lists this clone with a count of one. The chain is built from TRBV11-2 and TRBJ2-1; tentative D call: TRBD2 (5 bases). The ends were cut back, 0 bases at V and 6 bases at J, with 12 bases in the middle. Germline loops: CDR1 SGHAT, CDR2 FQNNGV. The CDR3 has 15 residues. The CDR3 sequence is CASSLEWLAGNEQFF. The CDR3 DNA reads as TGTGCCAGCAGCTTAGAGTGGCTAGCTGGCAATGAGCAGTTCTTC.

V gene TRBV4-2 combines with J gene TRBJ1-6; possible D gene TRBD1, 6 bases. The CDR3 covers 14 residues. Trimming pared 0 bases from V and 8 bases from J, leaving 8 bases between. The V gene's germline CDR1 is LGHNA and CDR2 YNFKEQ. The CDR3 region has the DNA TGTGCCAGCAGCCAAGACAGGGGTCATTCACCCCTCCACTTT. The encoded protein is CASSQDRGHSPLHF.

V gene TRBV6-5 combines with J gene TRBJ2-3, with 7 nucleotides matching TRBD2. Trimming cost V 6 bases and J 6 bases; bases outside gene matches: 0. CDR1 is MNHEY and CDR2 is SVGAGI in the germline V gene. The CDR3 spans 11 residues. The DNA for the CDR3 is TGTGCCAGCAGCGGGGGGGATACGCAGTATTTT. This translates into CASSGGDTQYF.

CDR3 protein: CASSLNMRSGRGLYEQYF. DNA for the CDR3: TGTGCCAGCAGCTTGAACATGAGGTCGGGAAGGGGGCTTTACGAGCAGTACTTC. V gene TRBV5-5 combines with J gene TRBJ2-7; 7 bases fit TRBD1. The germline V gene has CDR1 SGHKS and CDR2 YYEKEE (reference sequence). The CDR3 totals 18 residues. With V trimmed by 1 base and J by 4 bases, 17 bases remained unmatched.

The V gene is TRBV6-5, the J gene TRBJ2-3; 9 bases are shared with TRBD2. V gave up 3 bases and J gave up 10 bases; unmatched junction bases: 14. CDR3 length: 16 amino acids. Germline V gene lookup returns CDR1 MNHEY and CDR2 SVGAGI. CDR3 protein: CASSYTTSGRRGPQYF. CDR3 bases: TGTGCCAGCAGTTATACGACTAGCGGTCGGCGGGGCCCGCAGTATTTT.

The V and J genes are TRBV4-1 and TRBJ2-1, with D maybe TRBD2 (6 bases). CDR1 is MGHRA and CDR2 is YSYEKL in the germline V gene. The germline V and J ends were trimmed by 5 bases and 0 bases, with 11 bases remaining between them. The CDR3 has 15 amino acids. For the CDR3, the DNA is TGCGCCAGCAGCACAGGAGGGGCCTCCTACAATGAGCAGTTCTTC. This codes for CASSTGGASYNEQFF.